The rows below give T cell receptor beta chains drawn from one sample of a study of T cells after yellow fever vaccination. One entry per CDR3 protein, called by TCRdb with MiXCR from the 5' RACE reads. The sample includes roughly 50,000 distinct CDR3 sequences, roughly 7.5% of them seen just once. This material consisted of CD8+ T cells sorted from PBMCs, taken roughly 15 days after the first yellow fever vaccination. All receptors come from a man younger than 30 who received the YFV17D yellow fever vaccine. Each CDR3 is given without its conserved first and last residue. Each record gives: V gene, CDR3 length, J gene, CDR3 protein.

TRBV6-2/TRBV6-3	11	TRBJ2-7	ASSYRDNYEQY
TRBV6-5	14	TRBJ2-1	ASSPVGTGIGGEQF
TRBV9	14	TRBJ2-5	ASSGLAGGLQETQY
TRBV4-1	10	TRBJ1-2	ASSQDIGGYT
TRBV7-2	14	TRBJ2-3	ASSLRLQGFTDTQY
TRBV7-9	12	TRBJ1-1	ASRSSVGNTEAF
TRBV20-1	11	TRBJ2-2	SARTGGFGELF
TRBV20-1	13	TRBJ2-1	SARSSGGTDNEQF
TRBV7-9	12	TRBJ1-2	ASSLTPGRGSYT
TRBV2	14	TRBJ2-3	ASTHTTSGNTDTQY
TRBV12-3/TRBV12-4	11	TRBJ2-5	ASRYEGWETQY
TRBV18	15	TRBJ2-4	ASSPVQEGLAKNIQY
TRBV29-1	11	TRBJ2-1	SVDPGLNNEQF
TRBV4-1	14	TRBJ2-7	ASSQVRWDRGYEQY
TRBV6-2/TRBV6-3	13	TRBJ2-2	ASSFRGQGTGELF
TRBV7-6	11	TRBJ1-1	ASSLGTNTEAF
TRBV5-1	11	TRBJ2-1	ASSFGLSPEQF
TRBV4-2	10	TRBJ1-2	AMGPGLLCYT
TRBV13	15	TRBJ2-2	ASSPPGQGMSTGELF
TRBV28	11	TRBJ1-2	ASSLMGNYGYT
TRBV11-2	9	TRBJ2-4	ASSSGGLQY
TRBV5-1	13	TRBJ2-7	ASSGGQAGSYEQY
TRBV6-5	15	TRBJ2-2	ASSYLQGLRNIGELF
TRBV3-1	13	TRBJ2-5	ASRHRTGRIETQY
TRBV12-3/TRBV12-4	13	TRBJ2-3	ASSPGLSSTDTQY
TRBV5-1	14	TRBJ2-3	ASSGTRVLSTDTQY
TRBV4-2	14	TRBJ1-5	ASSQEDLQFNQPQH
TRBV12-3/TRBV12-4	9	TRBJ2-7	ASSHSYEQY
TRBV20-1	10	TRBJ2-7	SARRRNYEQY
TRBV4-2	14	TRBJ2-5	ASSQASTGGEETQY
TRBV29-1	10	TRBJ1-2	SVEAFSTLLT
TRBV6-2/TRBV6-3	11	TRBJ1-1	ASSYMGRAEAF
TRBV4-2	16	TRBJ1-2	AISPGFGPVFSNYGYT
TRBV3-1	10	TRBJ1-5	ASSQDNQPQH
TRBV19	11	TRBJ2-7	ASSAGLSYEQY
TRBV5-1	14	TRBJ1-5	ASSLPLKDSNQPQH
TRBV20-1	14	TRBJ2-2	SAKNLAGGTTGELF
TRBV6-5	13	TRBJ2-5	ASSYPQRLQETQY
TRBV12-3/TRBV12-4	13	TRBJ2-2	ASRAGTGDSGELF
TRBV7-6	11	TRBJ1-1	ASSLGTYTEAF